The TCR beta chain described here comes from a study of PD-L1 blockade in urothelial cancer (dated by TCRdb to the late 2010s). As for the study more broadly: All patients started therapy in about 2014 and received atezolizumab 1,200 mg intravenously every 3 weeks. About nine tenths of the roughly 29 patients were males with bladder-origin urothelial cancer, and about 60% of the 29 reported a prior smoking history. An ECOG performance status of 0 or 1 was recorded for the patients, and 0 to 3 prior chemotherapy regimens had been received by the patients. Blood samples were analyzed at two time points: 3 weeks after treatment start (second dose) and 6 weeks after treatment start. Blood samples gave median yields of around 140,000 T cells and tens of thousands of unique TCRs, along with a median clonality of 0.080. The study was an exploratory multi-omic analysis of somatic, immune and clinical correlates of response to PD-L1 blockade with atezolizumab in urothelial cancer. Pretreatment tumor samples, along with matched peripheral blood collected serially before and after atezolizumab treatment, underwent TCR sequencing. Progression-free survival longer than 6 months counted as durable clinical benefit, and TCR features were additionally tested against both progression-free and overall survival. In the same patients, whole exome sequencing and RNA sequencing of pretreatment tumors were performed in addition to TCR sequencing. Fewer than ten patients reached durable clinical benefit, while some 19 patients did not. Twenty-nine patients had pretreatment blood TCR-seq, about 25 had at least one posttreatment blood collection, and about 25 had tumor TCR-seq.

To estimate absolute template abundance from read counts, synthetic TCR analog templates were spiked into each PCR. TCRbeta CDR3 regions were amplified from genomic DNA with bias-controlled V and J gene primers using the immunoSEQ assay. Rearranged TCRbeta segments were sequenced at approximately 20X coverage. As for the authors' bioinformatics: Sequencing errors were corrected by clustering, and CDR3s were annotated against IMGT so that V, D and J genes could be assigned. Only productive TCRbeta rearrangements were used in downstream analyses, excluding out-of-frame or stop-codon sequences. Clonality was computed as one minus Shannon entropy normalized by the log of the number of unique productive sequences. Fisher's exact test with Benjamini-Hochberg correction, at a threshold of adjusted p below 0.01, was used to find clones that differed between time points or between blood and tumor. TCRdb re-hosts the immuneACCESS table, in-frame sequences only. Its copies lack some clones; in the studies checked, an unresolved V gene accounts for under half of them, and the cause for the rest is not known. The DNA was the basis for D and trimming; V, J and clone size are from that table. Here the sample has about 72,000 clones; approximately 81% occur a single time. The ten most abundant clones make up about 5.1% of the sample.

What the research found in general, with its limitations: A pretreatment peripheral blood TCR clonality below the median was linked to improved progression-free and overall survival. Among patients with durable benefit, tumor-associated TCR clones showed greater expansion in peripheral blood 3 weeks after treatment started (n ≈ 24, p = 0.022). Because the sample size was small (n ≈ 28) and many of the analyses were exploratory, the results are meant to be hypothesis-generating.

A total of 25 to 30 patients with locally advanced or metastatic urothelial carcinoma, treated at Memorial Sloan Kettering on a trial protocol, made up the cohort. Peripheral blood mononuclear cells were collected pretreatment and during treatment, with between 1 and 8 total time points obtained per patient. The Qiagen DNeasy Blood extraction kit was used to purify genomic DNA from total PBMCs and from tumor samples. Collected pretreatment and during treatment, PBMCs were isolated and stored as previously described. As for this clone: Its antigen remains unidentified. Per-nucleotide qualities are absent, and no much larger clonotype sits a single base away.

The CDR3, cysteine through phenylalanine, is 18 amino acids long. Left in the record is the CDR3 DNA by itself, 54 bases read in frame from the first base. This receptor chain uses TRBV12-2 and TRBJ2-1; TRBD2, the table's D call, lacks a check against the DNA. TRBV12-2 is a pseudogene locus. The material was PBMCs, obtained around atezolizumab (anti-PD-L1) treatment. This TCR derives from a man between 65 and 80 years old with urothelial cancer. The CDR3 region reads CASRPSGTSGRRYNEQFF. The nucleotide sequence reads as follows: TGTGCAAGTCGTCCCTCCGGGACTAGCGGGAGACGCTACAATGAGCAGTTCTTC.